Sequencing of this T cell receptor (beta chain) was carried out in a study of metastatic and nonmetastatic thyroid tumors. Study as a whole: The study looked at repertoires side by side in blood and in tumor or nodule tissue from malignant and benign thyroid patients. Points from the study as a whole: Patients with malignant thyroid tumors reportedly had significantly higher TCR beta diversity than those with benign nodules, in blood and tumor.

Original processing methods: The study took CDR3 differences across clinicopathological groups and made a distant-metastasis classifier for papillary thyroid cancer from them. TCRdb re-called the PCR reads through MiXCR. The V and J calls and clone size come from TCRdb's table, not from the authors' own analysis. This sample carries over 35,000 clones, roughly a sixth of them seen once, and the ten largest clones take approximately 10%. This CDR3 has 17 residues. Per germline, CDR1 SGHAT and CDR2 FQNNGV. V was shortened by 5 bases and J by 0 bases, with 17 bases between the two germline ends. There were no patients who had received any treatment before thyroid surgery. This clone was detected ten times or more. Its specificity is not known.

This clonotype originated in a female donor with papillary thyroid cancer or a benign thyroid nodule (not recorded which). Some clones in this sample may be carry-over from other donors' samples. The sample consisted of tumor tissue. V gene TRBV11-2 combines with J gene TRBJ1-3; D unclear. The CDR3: CASSTHSNRISGNTIYF. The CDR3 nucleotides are TGTGCCAGCAGCACCCACAGTAACCGAATCTCTGGAAACACCATATATTTT.